The 8 T cell receptor beta chains given below trace back to one sample, sequenced in a study of early T cells in non-severe SARS-CoV-2 infection (dated by TCRdb to the early 2020s). The library was prepared using 5' RACE. Sequencing instrument: NextSeq 500. In TCRdb, the public reads were trimmed at Q25 with fastp and aligned with MiXCR, with productive beta chains retained. Rows matching on CDR3 protein sequence are summarized as one entry with the most common DNA and genes. For this sample there are around 70,000 distinct CDR3 sequences; under 13% appear just once. 6.4% of the sample is in the top ten clones. The specimen sequenced was whole blood. The receptors were sampled from an adult who was a healthcare worker with PCR-confirmed SARS-CoV-2 infection or an uninfected control (not recorded which).

This clonotype was found many times. The chain has TRBV7-9 and TRBJ2-3, with D perhaps TRBD2 (6 bases). The CDR3 length is 14 residues. The germline CDR1 and CDR2 sequences are SEHNR and FQNEAQ (reference sequence). V was pared by 5 bases and J by 6 bases, with 15 bases between. CDR3 residues: CASSTRDLADTQYF. The CDR3 coding sequence is TGTGCCAGCAGCACCCGGGACTTAGCTGATACGCAGTATTTT.

The CDR3 loop is CASSPGTSGGVEQYF. CDR3 bases: TGTGCCAGCAGCCCCGGGACTAGCGGGGGTGTTGAGCAGTACTTC. The chain combines TRBV9 with TRBJ2-7; 14 bases agree with TRBD2. The CDR3 consists of 15 residues. V shed 4 bases, J shed 7 bases, and the junction held 7 bases outside the gene matches. Germline V gene sequence: CDR1 SGDLS, CDR2 YYNGEE.

Many counts were recorded for this clonotype. V is TRBV6-5 and J is TRBJ1-4; D gene ambiguous. The germline V gene has CDR1 MNHEY and CDR2 SVGAGI. The CDR3 consists of 13 residues. V was pared by 6 bases and J by 8 bases, with 13 bases between. CDR3 in amino acids: CASSATGEEKLFF. As DNA, the CDR3 is TGTGCCAGCAGCGCCACTGGTGAAGAAAAACTGTTTTTT.

This clonotype has just a few counts. The rearrangement links TRBV20-1 to TRBJ2-7; D remains ambiguous. This CDR3 comprises 14 residues. V was trimmed by 5 bases and J by 1 base, leaving 15 bases between them. Germline-derived CDR1 and CDR2 are DFQATT and SNEGSKA (reference sequence). The CDR3 nucleotides read TGCAGTGCTTACCCGGGCTGGGATTCCTACGAGCAGTACTTC. Encoded protein: CSAYPGWDSYEQYF.

The sample holds a few counts of this clonotype. The chain combines TRBV20-1 with TRBJ2-7; D perhaps matches TRBD2 (5 bases). CDR3 length: 14 amino acids. Germline V gene data show CDR1 as DFQATT and CDR2 as SNEGSKA (reference sequence). The V end was cut by 2 bases, the J end by 6 bases, with 17 bases between. CDR3 coding DNA: TGCAGTGCTAGACCAAGCGGACCCACCTCCGAGCAGTACTTC. Encoded protein: CSARPSGPTSEQYF.

This chain joins TRBV20-1 and TRBJ2-4; D is unclear. This CDR3 region has 15 residues. In germline, CDR1 is DFQATT, CDR2 SNEGSKA (reference sequence). V was pared by 3 bases and J by 4 bases, with 16 bases between. DNA for the CDR3: TGCAGTGCTAGGACAAGACACGTCGTAAAAAACATTCAGTACTTC. Its translation: CSARTRHVVKNIQYF.

This chain's CDR3 is CASSLWGNEQYF. CDR3 DNA sequence: TGTGCCAGCAGTTTATGGGGGAACGAGCAGTACTTC. This chain connects TRBV28 to TRBJ2-7; D not certain. CDR3 length equals 12 residues. CDR1 is MDHEN, CDR2 SYDVKM, per germline. V was shortened by 0 bases and J by 5 bases, with 5 bases between the two germline ends.

This clonotype has at least ten counts. V usage is TRBV20-1 and J usage is TRBJ2-7; TRBD2 matches at 15 bases. Per germline, CDR1 DFQATT and CDR2 SNEGSKA (reference sequence). The CDR3 extends over 17 amino acids. V lost 5 bases and J lost 6; bases outside the gene matches: 14. As DNA, the CDR3 is TGCAGTGCTGCCGGGACTAGCGGGAGGCTCGGGGTTTTCGAGCAGTACTTC. Residues: CSAAGTSGRLGVFEQYF.